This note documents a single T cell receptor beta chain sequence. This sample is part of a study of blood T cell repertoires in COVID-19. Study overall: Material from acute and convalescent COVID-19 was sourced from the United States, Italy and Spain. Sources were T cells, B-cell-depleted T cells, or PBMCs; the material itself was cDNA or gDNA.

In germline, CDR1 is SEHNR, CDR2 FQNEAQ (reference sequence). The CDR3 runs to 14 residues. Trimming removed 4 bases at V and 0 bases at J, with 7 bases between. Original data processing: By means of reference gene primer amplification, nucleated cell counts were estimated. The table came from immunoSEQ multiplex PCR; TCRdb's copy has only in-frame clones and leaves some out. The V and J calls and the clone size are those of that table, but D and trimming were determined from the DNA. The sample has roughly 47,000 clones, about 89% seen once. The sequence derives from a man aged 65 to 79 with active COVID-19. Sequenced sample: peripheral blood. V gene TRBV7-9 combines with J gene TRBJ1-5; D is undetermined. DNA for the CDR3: TGTGCCAGCAGCTCGGCTAGTAGCAATCAGCCCCAGCATTTT. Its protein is CASSSASSNQPQHF.